The 21 T cell receptor beta chains below come from one sample, sequenced in a study of T-cell reconstitution after alpha-beta-depleted transplantation in children. For TCRbeta, the library was prepared with unique molecular identifiers. TCRdb ran MiXCR on the PCR reads and lists one entry per CDR3 protein. The sample contains about 590,000 distinct CDR3 sequences, 10% to 15% of which appear only once. The sample in question was PBMCs, mostly from graft donor cells, obtained 360 days after TCRalphabeta/CD19-depleted stem cell transplant. The receptor source for this set is a male patient younger than 18 who had a stem cell transplant for acute myeloid leukemia, so the T cells may come from the graft donor.

This clonotype was detected only a few times. This chain uses TRBV20-1 with TRBJ1-1; 7 bases match TRBD1. This CDR3 has 14 residues. Germline CDR1 and CDR2: DFQATT and SNEGSKA (reference sequence). With 0 bases clipped from V and 6 bases from J, the junction kept 7 bases outside the gene matches. This CDR3 is CSARDPQGGPEAFF. The DNA of the CDR3 is TGCAGTGCTAGAGATCCCCAGGGGGGCCCTGAAGCTTTCTTT.

This clonotype was seen many times. This chain links TRBV7-2 with TRBJ2-1; 8 bases are a match to TRBD2. The CDR3 sequence is 15 residues long. Germline V CDR1 and CDR2: SGHTA, FQGNSA. J gave up 0 bases and V 3 bases, and 1 base lay outside the gene matches. The CDR3 loop reads CASSFSGDSYNEQFF. CDR3 coding DNA: TGTGCCAGCAGCTTTAGCGGGGACTCCTACAATGAGCAGTTCTTC.

This clonotype was observed a few times. V gene TRBV6-1 combines with J gene TRBJ2-7; TRBD2 agrees at 11 bases. The CDR3 length is 13 residues. The ends lost 3 bases at V and 6 bases at J; junction bases unmatched: 1. Germline CDR1 MNHNS, CDR2 SASEGT. The CDR3: CASSEGLAVEQYF. CDR3 bases: TGTGCCAGCAGTGAGGGACTAGCGGTCGAGCAGTACTTC.

The rearrangement joins TRBV20-1 to TRBJ2-1, with 9 positions matching TRBD1. The germline gives CDR1 DFQATT, CDR2 SNEGSKA (reference sequence). There are 12 residues in the CDR3. The J segment lost 7 bases and the V segment lost 6 bases, leaving 4 bases of the junction unmatched. DNA for the CDR3: TGCAGTGCATGGACAGGGGATAATGAGCAGTTCTTC. This sequence encodes CSAWTGDNEQFF.

J is TRBJ2-7 and V is TRBV10-3; no definite D call. The V gene lost 7 bases and the J gene lost 9 bases, with 19 bases spanning the gap. The CDR3 totals 13 residues. In germline, CDR1 is ENHRY, CDR2 SYGVKD. CDR3 DNA sequence: TGTGCCATCACCGAAGGGCCCTTTGGTGCGCAGTACTTC. The encoded protein is CAITEGPFGAQYF.

This clonotype appeared a few times. The chain is built from TRBV4-1 and TRBJ1-6, with unresolved D. This CDR3 comprises 13 residues. The germline V and J ends were trimmed by 1 base and 16 bases, with 14 bases remaining between them. The germline V gene has CDR1 MGHRA and CDR2 YSYEKL. Here the CDR3 reads CASSQGVTENLHF. DNA for the CDR3: TGCGCCAGCAGCCAAGGTGTTACAGAAAATCTCCACTTT.

The chain joins TRBV20-1 to TRBJ1-4; D unresolved. The CDR3 is 11 amino acids. Germline V CDR1 and CDR2: DFQATT, SNEGSKA (reference sequence). The germline V and J ends were trimmed by 3 bases and 11 bases, with 10 bases remaining between them. The CDR3 nucleotides read TGCAGTGCTAGGCGTGATGCGAAACTGTTTTTT. This encodes CSARRDAKLFF.

This clonotype was detected only a few times. The V and J genes are TRBV29-1 and TRBJ1-2; possibly TRBD1 for D (6 bases). This CDR3 region has 14 residues. Germline V gives CDR1 SQVTM, CDR2 ANQGSEA. V lost 7 bases and J lost 4, with 19 bases in between. CDR3 nucleotides: TGCAGCGCACGACAGGCCCTTACTGGCTATGGCTACACCTTC. This sequence encodes CSARQALTGYGYTF.

This clonotype was seen at least ten times. The rearrangement links TRBV29-1 to TRBJ1-5; no firm D call. V was shortened by 2 bases and J by 2 bases, with 4 bases between the two germline ends. CDR3 length: 12 amino acids. The germline V gene encodes CDR1 SQVTM and CDR2 ANQGSEA. The CDR3 region is CSVETGNQPQHF. CDR3 coding DNA: TGCAGCGTTGAAACCGGCAATCAGCCCCAGCATTTT.

This clonotype was seen a handful of times. The chain links TRBV6-4 to TRBJ1-2; no clear D gene. CDR3 length equals 13 residues. Germline values: CDR1 MRHNA, CDR2 SNTAGT. Trimming took 6 bases from V and 4 from J, leaving 12 bases between them. The CDR3 DNA sequence: TGTGCCAGCAGGACGGCGGCGGGCTATGGCTACACCTTC. Protein: CASRTAAGYGYTF.

This clonotype showed up just a few times. The chain links TRBV6-2 or TRBV6-3 to TRBJ1-1; 10 bases align to TRBD1. The CDR3 is made up of 16 amino acids. Trimming cost V 2 bases and J 5 bases; bases outside gene matches: 8. Germline lookup yields CDR1 MNHEY and CDR2 SVGEGT. CDR3: CASSYGWDRGRTEAFF. The CDR3 DNA sequence: TGTGCCAGCAGTTACGGATGGGACAGGGGAAGAACTGAAGCTTTCTTT.

The chain uses TRBV21-1 and TRBJ2-1; the table assigns TRBD2, which was not confirmed against the DNA. TRBV21-1 is a pseudogene locus. The CDR3 runs 16 residues. CDR3 DNA sequence: TGTGCCAGCAGCAAAGAAACTAGCGGGGGGCTCATGGTGCAGTTCTTC. Residues: CASSKETSGGLMVQFF.

This clonotype was recorded at least ten times. The CDR3 coding sequence is TGCAGCGTCTGGACTCGTCCAGGGGACAATGAGCAGTTCTTC. Its translation is CSVWTRPGDNEQFF. This chain uses TRBV29-1 with TRBJ2-1; possible D gene TRBD1, 6 bases. CDR1 and CDR2 (germline): SQVTM, ANQGSEA. The CDR3 loop spans 14 amino acids. The V end lost 6 bases, the J end lost 5 bases, and 17 bases lay between the germline ends.

The chain links TRBV21-1 to TRBJ2-1; TRBD2 reflects the table's D call only, with no check against the DNA. TRBV21-1 corresponds to a pseudogene. This CDR3 region has 19 residues. The DNA for the CDR3 is TGTGCCAGCAGCACCCCCGGGACTAGCGGGAGAAGGACCTACAATGAGCAGTTCTTC. Translating gives CASSTPGTSGRRTYNEQFF.

The chain employs TRBV5-1 and TRBJ2-7, with a possible D match to TRBD1 (5 bases). The V end lost 0 bases, the J end lost 0 bases, and 10 bases lay between the germline ends. In germline, CDR1 is SGHRS, CDR2 YFSETQ. The CDR3 sequence is 15 residues long. CDR3 bases: TGCGCCAGCAGCTTGGAGGACACGATCTCCTACGAGCAGTACTTC. Its protein product is CASSLEDTISYEQYF.

The chain links TRBV9 to TRBJ2-7, with D possibly matching TRBD2 (6 bases). Trimming removed 0 bases from V and 2 bases from J, with 21 bases in between. This CDR3 comprises 18 residues. From germline, CDR1 is SGDLS and CDR2 YYNGEE. CDR3 sequence: CASSVGLKGLTGTYEQYF. Here the CDR3 DNA reads TGTGCCAGCAGCGTAGGGCTAAAGGGACTTACAGGAACCTACGAGCAGTACTTC.

This clonotype was observed a few times. The V and J genes are TRBV9 and TRBJ2-1; 7 positions agree with TRBD1. This CDR3 contains 16 residues. Germline trimming cut 1 base from V and 5 bases from J; bases unmatched to any gene: 9. Germline loops: CDR1 SGDLS, CDR2 YYNGEE. Here the CDR3 DNA reads TGTGCCAGCAGCGTACAGAGTTGGACAGGAGACAATGAGCAGTTCTTC. Translating gives CASSVQSWTGDNEQFF.

The V and J genes are TRBV3-1 and TRBJ2-1; D is ambiguous. The ends were cut back, 1 base at V and 7 bases at J, with 8 bases in the middle. The V gene's germline CDR1 is LGHDT and CDR2 YNNKEL (reference sequence). The length of the CDR3 is 13 residues. The CDR3 bases are TGTGCCAGCAGCCAAGTGGTGCTTAATGAGCAGTTCTTC. Amino acids: CASSQVVLNEQFF.

The chain uses TRBV7-9 and TRBJ2-7, with D maybe TRBD2 (6 bases). The V gene lost 4 bases and the J gene lost 0 bases, with 16 bases spanning the gap. The CDR3 extends over 16 amino acids. The V gene's germline CDR1 is SEHNR and CDR2 FQNEAQ (reference sequence). CDR3 protein: CASSYETSTSSYEQYF. CDR3 coding DNA: TGTGCCAGCAGCTACGAGACTAGTACAAGCTCCTACGAGCAGTACTTC.

In its sample, this clonotype was seen a few times. The chain links TRBV4-1 to TRBJ2-7; no reliable D call. CDR1 MGHRA and CDR2 YSYEKL come from the germline V gene. V lost 3 bases and J 3 bases, leaving 3 bases between the germline ends. CDR3 size: 11 residues. The CDR3 reads CASSHNYEQYF. The DNA of the CDR3 is TGCGCCAGCAGCCACAACTACGAGCAGTACTTC.

This clonotype occurred a few times. The J gene is TRBJ1-2, the V gene TRBV20-1; no clear D. There are 15 residues in the CDR3. V lost 0 bases and J lost 1, with 12 bases in between. Germline CDR1 reads DFQATT; CDR2 reads SNEGSKA (reference sequence). The DNA for the CDR3 is TGCAGTGCTAGAGATAGAGAAAGGAGTAACTATGGCTACACCTTC. It translates to CSARDRERSNYGYTF.